The sequence of this T cell receptor (beta chain) was determined in a study of T-cell memory formation after mild COVID-19. TCRalpha and TCRbeta libraries used 5'RACE with constant-segment primers and UMIs. TCRdb itself ran the 5' RACE reads through MiXCR, one entry per CDR3 protein. The sample carries about 270,000 distinct CDR3 sequences, 16% recorded once. On this clonotype itself: The antigen is undetermined.

Study-level findings and limits: Memory sampled before infection contained some responding clones, suggesting cross-reactive memory joined.

The CDR3 length is 15 residues. Trimming cost V 4 bases and J 1 base; bases outside gene matches: 3. The germline V gene encodes CDR1 PRHDT and CDR2 FYEKMQ (reference sequence). The sequencing sample was made of PBMCs or a T cell subset sorted from them (not recorded which). The receptor comes from a man between 18 and 35 years old who had mild COVID-19 (a few samples of this study predate the infection). Cell type and time point are not known. The chain couples TRBV13 to TRBJ1-1, with TRBD1 identical over 10 bases. The CDR3 loop reads CASSSGQGTNTEAFF. CDR3 in DNA: TGTGCCAGCAGCTCGGGACAGGGGACGAACACTGAAGCTTTCTTT.